A single sample gave rise to the 21 T cell receptor beta chains below, sequenced in a study of regulatory T cells in long-lasting Graves disease. The sample's time point: newly diagnosed GD, antithyroid drugs for less than 3 months. There was RNA extracted from PBMCs, and the TCR library was made from it. Both iRepertoire HTBI primers and Arm-PCR of CDR3 regions were used to build the TCR beta libraries. TCRdb re-derived calls from the multiplex PCR reads in MiXCR, one entry per CDR3 protein. The sample holds more than 400,000 distinct CDR3 sequences, around 15% seen once. This sample was shared with a second study, whose subject was T cells in Graves' hyperthyroidism and ophthalmopathy.

Source: peripheral blood mononuclear cells (PBMCs), taken at new diagnosis, from a patient treated with antithyroid drugs. These receptors originate from a man in his forties or fifties with Graves disease.

This clonotype was recorded many times. The gene calls are TRBV27 and TRBJ2-3; 10 nucleotides match TRBD2. The junction had 23 bases not matched to a gene; V was cut back by 5 bases and J by 6 bases. In germline, CDR1 is MNHEY, CDR2 SMNVEV (reference sequence). The CDR3 is 20 residues long. This chain's CDR3 is CASSLPLGLRLAGIRDTQYF. CDR3 bases: TGTGCCAGCAGTCTCCCCCTCGGCCTCCGACTAGCGGGTATCAGGGATACGCAGTATTTT.

This sequence joins TRBV29-1 and TRBJ1-1; TRBD1 is a possible D gene (5 bases). Germline CDR1 reads SQVTM; CDR2 reads ANQGSEA. The CDR3 totals 16 residues. Trimming cost V 6 bases and J 3 bases, with 23 bases left between them. The CDR3 bases are TGCAGCGTGGGCCCTACGATTGTGGGGGACCACACTGAAGCTTTCTTT. Translated: CSVGPTIVGDHTEAFF.

This clonotype was counted many times. The chain has TRBV11-1 and TRBJ2-7; 7 nucleotides match TRBD2. V shed 2 bases and J 9 bases; nucleotides not matched to a gene: 7. Per germline, CDR1 SGHAT and CDR2 FQDESV (reference sequence). CDR3 length: 13 residues. In nucleotides, the CDR3 is TGTGCCAGCAGCTTAACGGGGCTAGCGGTGCAGTACTTC. Translated, it gives CASSLTGLAVQYF.

This clonotype was seen ten or more times. This chain links TRBV15 with TRBJ2-3, with D perhaps matching TRBD2 (6 bases). The CDR3 loop spans 15 amino acids. Germline CDR1 reads LNHNV; CDR2 reads YYDKDF (reference sequence). Trimming removed 1 base from V and 5 bases from J, with 13 bases in between. In nucleotides, the CDR3 is TGTGCCACCAGCAGAGTGGGGCAGGGAGGAGATACGCAGTATTTT. Amino acid sequence: CATSRVGQGGDTQYF. Together with reference TRBV15 and TRBJ2-3, the CDR3 gives the full variable domain: DAMVIQNPRYQVTQFGKPVTLSCSQTLNHNVMYWYQQKSSQAPKLLFHYYDKDFNNEADTPDNFQSRRPNTSFCFLDIRSPGLGDTAMYLCATSRVGQGGDTQYFGPGTRLTVL.

At least ten counts were recorded for this clonotype. The V and J genes are TRBV7-8 and TRBJ1-1; possible D gene TRBD1, 5 bases. This CDR3 comprises 15 residues. From germline, CDR1 is SGHVS and CDR2 FQNEAQ. V was clipped by 5 bases and J by 2 bases, with 15 bases between them. Written as DNA, the CDR3 is TGTGCCAGCAGCAAGTTTCGGGACGCTAACACTGAAGCTTTCTTT. This codes for CASSKFRDANTEAFF.

The chain is built from TRBV5-1 and TRBJ2-4; the D gene could be TRBD1 or TRBD2 (6 bases each). The J call may be faulty, since TRBJ2-5 better matches the DNA end. Looked up from germline, CDR1 is SGHRS and CDR2 is YFSETQ. The CDR3 consists of 16 residues. The DNA for the CDR3 is TGCGCCAGCAGCTTGCCCCGCACGGGAGACAGGGAGACCCAGTACTTC. This encodes CASSLPRTGDRETQYF.

This rearrangement joins TRBV12-3 or TRBV12-4 to TRBJ2-5; D might be TRBD1 (6 bases). The ends were cut back, 6 bases at V and 5 bases at J, with 16 bases in the middle. The CDR3 has 14 amino acids. In nucleotides, the CDR3 is TGTGCCAGCAGGGAGACAGGTACCGGGGAGACCCAGTACTTC. This encodes CASRETGTGETQYF.

This clonotype was seen at least ten times. The rearrangement links TRBV2 to TRBJ2-5; 7 bases map to TRBD1. Losses at the gene ends were 10 bases for V and 2 bases for J; bases not matched to a gene: 4. Germline V gene sequence: CDR1 SNHLY, CDR2 FYNNEI. The CDR3 is 12 residues long. DNA of the CDR3: TGTGCCATAGGGACAGCTCAAGAGACCCAGTACTTC. Encoded protein: CAIGTAQETQYF.

This clonotype has a handful of counts. The gene calls are TRBV19 and TRBJ2-1; D gene uncertain. The CDR3 is made up of 11 amino acids. Trimming left V 3 bases short and J 5 bases short, with 2 bases between. CDR1 LNHDA and CDR2 SQIVND come from the germline V gene (reference sequence). CDR3 amino acids: CASSMNNEQFF. CDR3 nucleotide sequence: TGTGCCAGTAGTATGAACAATGAGCAGTTCTTC.

This clonotype was counted a few times. V and J are TRBV18 and TRBJ1-3; 7 bases are a match to TRBD1. The CDR3 totals 15 residues. Germline V lookup: CDR1 KGHSH, CDR2 LQKENI. V lost 7 bases to trimming and J lost 2 bases; unmatched junction nucleotides: 8. This chain's CDR3 is CASYHDRATGNTIYF. The CDR3 DNA is TGTGCCAGCTACCATGACAGGGCCACTGGAAACACCATATATTTT.

This clonotype was counted many times. The rearrangement uses TRBV6-2 or TRBV6-3 and TRBJ2-1; 13 positions agree with TRBD2. Germline values: CDR1 MNHEY, CDR2 SVGEGT. This CDR3 is 16 amino acids long. J was trimmed by 8 bases and V by 5 bases; bases with no gene match: 9. The CDR3: CASSRRRTSGSHEQFF. DNA for the CDR3: TGTGCCAGCAGTCGACGACGGACTAGCGGGAGCCATGAGCAGTTCTTC.

This clonotype has a count of ten or more. The CDR3 region has the DNA TGTGCCAGCAGCTTAGGGTCTAGCGGGAGGACGGGGGATGAGCAGTTCTTC. Amino acid sequence: CASSLGSSGRTGDEQFF. J is TRBJ2-1 and V is TRBV7-9, with 11 bases fitting TRBD2. This CDR3 is 17 amino acids long. Trimming cost V 1 base and J 8 bases; bases outside gene matches: 10. Germline V gene data show CDR1 as SEHNR and CDR2 as FQNEAQ (reference sequence). Drawing the rest from reference TRBV7-9 and TRBJ2-1, the complete variable domain is DTGVSQNPRHKITKRGQNVTFRCDPISEHNRLYWYRQTLGQGPEFLTYFQNEAQLEKSRLLSDRFSAERPKGSFSTLEIQRTEQGDSAMYLCASSLGSSGRTGDEQFFGPGTRLTVL.

Many counts were recorded for this clonotype. The gene calls are TRBV20-1 and TRBJ1-5, with 7 bases that match TRBD1. The ends lost 6 bases at V and 2 bases at J; junction bases unmatched: 10. Germline V gene sequence: CDR1 DFQATT, CDR2 SNEGSKA (reference sequence). The CDR3 consists of 15 residues. The CDR3 reads CSATTGNGGNQPQHF. CDR3 coding DNA: TGCAGTGCCACGACAGGGAACGGGGGCAATCAGCCCCAGCATTTT.

This clonotype was counted at least ten times. The V gene is TRBV28, the J gene TRBJ2-1; 9 nucleotides agree with TRBD2. V shed 6 bases and J 0 bases; nucleotides not matched to a gene: 3. Germline lookup yields CDR1 MDHEN and CDR2 SYDVKM. The CDR3 runs 15 residues. CDR3 coding DNA: TGTGCCAGCAGCCGTAGCGGGAGCTCCTACAATGAGCAGTTCTTC. It is translated as CASSRSGSSYNEQFF.

This clonotype has a count of ten or more. V usage is TRBV5-1 and J usage is TRBJ2-3; no reliable D call. There are 15 residues in the CDR3. The V gene's germline CDR1 is SGHRS and CDR2 YFSETQ. V lost 0 bases to trimming and J lost 0 bases, with 8 bases between them. The CDR3 DNA is TGCGCCAGCAGCTTGGAGACAACTAGCACAGATACGCAGTATTTT. Translation gives CASSLETTSTDTQYF. Using reference TRBV5-1 and TRBJ2-3 for the parts outside the CDR3, the full variable domain is KAGVTQTPRYLIKTRGQQVTLSCSPISGHRSVSWYQQTPGQGLQFLFEYFSETQRNKGNFPGRFSGRQFSNSRSEMNVSTLELGDSALYLCASSLETTSTDTQYFGPGTRLTVL.

This sequence joins TRBV29-1 and TRBJ2-1, with TRBD2 matching over 8 bases. The CDR3 sequence is 15 residues long. The J segment lost 4 bases and the V segment lost 3 bases, leaving 8 bases of the junction unmatched. Germline CDR1 is SQVTM and CDR2 is ANQGSEA. The CDR3 region is CSVERTSGEYNEQFF. The CDR3 DNA sequence: TGCAGCGTTGAGAGAACTAGCGGAGAATACAATGAGCAGTTCTTC.

Concerning this clonotype itself: This sequence may be a read error, since a much larger clone differs from it by one base. The rearrangement links TRBV7-3 to TRBJ2-2; 7 bases agree with TRBD1. CDR1 and CDR2 (germline): SGHTA, FQGTGA. This CDR3 has 14 residues. In DNA form, the CDR3 reads TGTGCCAGCAGTAGCACAGGGGAACCCGGGGAGCTGGTTTTT. Translation: CASSSTGEPGELVF.

This clonotype has at least ten counts. As DNA, the CDR3 is TGTGCCAGCAGTTTACTGCGGGAGGGCGAGGAGACCCAGTACTTC. It yields the protein CASSLLREGEETQYF. The chain carries TRBV12-3 or TRBV12-4 and TRBJ2-5, with 9 positions matching TRBD2. Losses at the gene ends were 2 bases for V and 5 bases for J; bases not matched to a gene: 6. The CDR3 consists of 15 residues.

V and J are TRBV3-1 and TRBJ2-5; TRBD2 matches at 10 bases. V gave up 6 bases and J gave up 3 bases; unmatched junction bases: 10. The CDR3 totals 16 residues. CDR1 and CDR2 (germline): LGHDT, YNNKEL (reference sequence). The CDR3 reads CASSGWLAGDKETQYF. The CDR3 DNA follows: TGTGCCAGCAGTGGGTGGCTAGCGGGAGATAAAGAGACCCAGTACTTC.

This clonotype was detected many times. The chain has TRBV7-9 and TRBJ2-3, with D possibly TRBD2 on 6 matching bases. Germline V gene data show CDR1 as SEHNR and CDR2 as FQNEAQ (reference sequence). The V and J ends lost 2 bases and 0 bases respectively, with 9 bases between them. The length of the CDR3 is 15 residues. The CDR3: CASSLSSGSTDTQYF. CDR3 nucleotide sequence: TGTGCCAGCAGCTTAAGTAGCGGTAGCACAGATACGCAGTATTTT.

V and J are TRBV28 and TRBJ1-2; D is possibly TRBD1 (5 bases). CDR1 MDHEN and CDR2 SYDVKM come from the germline V gene. CDR3 size: 13 residues. Trimming shortened V by 6 bases and J by 1 base, and 9 bases separated the two germline ends. Here the CDR3 reads CASSWGDNYGYTF. As DNA, the CDR3 is TGTGCCAGCAGCTGGGGGGATAACTATGGCTACACCTTC.